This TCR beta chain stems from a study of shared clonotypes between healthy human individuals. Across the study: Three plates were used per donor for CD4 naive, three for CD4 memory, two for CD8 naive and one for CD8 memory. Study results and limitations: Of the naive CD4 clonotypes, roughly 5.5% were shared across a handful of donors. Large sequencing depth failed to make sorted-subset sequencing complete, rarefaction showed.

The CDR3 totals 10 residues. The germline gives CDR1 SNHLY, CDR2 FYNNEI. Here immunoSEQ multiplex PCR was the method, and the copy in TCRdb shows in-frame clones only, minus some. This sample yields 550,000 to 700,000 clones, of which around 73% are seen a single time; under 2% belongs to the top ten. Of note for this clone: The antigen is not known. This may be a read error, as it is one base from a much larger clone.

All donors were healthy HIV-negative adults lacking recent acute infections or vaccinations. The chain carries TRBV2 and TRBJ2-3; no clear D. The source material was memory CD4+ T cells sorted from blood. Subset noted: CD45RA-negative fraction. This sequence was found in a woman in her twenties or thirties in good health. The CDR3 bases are TGTGCCAGCAACCCAGATATGCAGTATTTT. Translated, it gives CASNPDMQYF.